These 27 T cell receptor beta chains share one sample of origin, sequenced in a study of T cells in Graves' hyperthyroidism and ophthalmopathy. RNA transcripts were the template for amplifying TCR beta CDR3 regions. HTBI primers were the set used in a first-round RT-PCR of the TCR CDR3. TCRdb ran MiXCR on the multiplex PCR reads and lists one entry per CDR3 protein. The sample yields a few hundred thousand distinct CDR3 sequences, approximately 14% seen once. The source material was blood. Receptor source: a woman aged 40 to 50 with Graves' ophthalmopathy.

At least ten counts were recorded for this clonotype. J is TRBJ1-6 and V is TRBV6-1; TRBD1 aligns across 8 bases. The CDR3 contains 15 residues. The V and J ends lost 6 bases and 9 bases, in that order; junction bases with no gene match: 10. CDR1 and CDR2 (germline): MNHNS, SASEGT. CDR3 in DNA: TGTGCCAGCAGCTACCAAGGACAGGGAGTTTCACCCCTCCACTTT. It yields the protein CASSYQGQGVSPLHF.

V gene TRBV5-1 combines with J gene TRBJ2-1; the match to TRBD2 covers 10 bases. CDR1 SGHRS and CDR2 YFSETQ come from the germline V gene. J gave up 4 bases and V 4 bases, and 8 bases lay outside the gene matches. The CDR3 runs 16 residues. CDR3 loop: CASSRGVAGGYNEQFF. The CDR3, as DNA: TGCGCCAGCAGCCGGGGGGTAGCGGGGGGTTACAATGAGCAGTTCTTC.

This clonotype was counted ten times or more. This chain links TRBV20-1 with TRBJ2-1, with 8 bases aligning to TRBD2. The germline V gene has CDR1 DFQATT and CDR2 SNEGSKA (reference sequence). The CDR3 has 12 residues. J gave up 7 bases and V 6 bases, and 5 bases lay outside the gene matches. CDR3 region: CSARGLVNEQFF. For the CDR3, the DNA is TGCAGTGCGCGGGGACTAGTGAATGAGCAGTTCTTC.

Concerning this clonotype: A read error may explain this, as a much larger clone is one base away. CDR3 residues: CATRSSRSYEQYF. In DNA form, the CDR3 reads TGTGCCACCCGGAGTAGCAGGAGTTACGAGCAGTACTTC. This chain links TRBV2 with TRBJ2-7; no clear D. Germline V gene data show CDR1 as SNHLY and CDR2 as FYNNEI. Deletions cut 10 bases from V and 4 bases from J, with 17 bases between. This CDR3 spans 13 amino acids.

This clonotype has at least ten counts. The CDR3 sequence is CASSFATDEQYF. DNA of the CDR3: TGTGCCAGCAGCTTTGCCACGGACGAGCAGTACTTC. V gene TRBV7-9 combines with J gene TRBJ2-7; D not certain. In germline, CDR1 is SEHNR, CDR2 FQNEAQ (reference sequence). V was clipped by 3 bases and J by 5 bases, with 8 bases between them. This CDR3 has 12 amino acids. Full variable domain (missing parts from reference TRBV7-9 and TRBJ2-7): DTGVSQNPRHKITKRGQNVTFRCDPISEHNRLYWYRQTLGQGPEFLTYFQNEAQLEKSRLLSDRFSAERPKGSFSTLEIQRTEQGDSAMYLCASSFATDEQYFGPGTRLTVT.

This clonotype was detected many times. V usage is TRBV7-2 and J usage is TRBJ1-2; D is possibly TRBD1 (5 bases). Trimming pared 6 bases from V and 8 bases from J, leaving 19 bases between. The CDR3 is 14 residues long. The germline V gene encodes CDR1 SGHTA and CDR2 FQGNSA. CDR3 sequence (DNA): TGTGCCAGCAGATTCCACGGGGGGGTCAAAGGCTACACCTTC. Protein product: CASRFHGGVKGYTF.

This clonotype was seen more than once but under ten times. V and J are TRBV3-1 and TRBJ1-6; 7 bases line up with TRBD1. CDR1 and CDR2 from the germline V gene are LGHDT and YNNKEL (reference sequence). Germline trimming cut 5 bases from V and 10 bases from J; bases unmatched to any gene: 5. The CDR3 covers 13 residues. CDR3 sequence reads: CASSKNRGSPLHF. The CDR3 nucleotides are TGTGCCAGCAGCAAAAACAGGGGATCACCCCTCCACTTT.

This clonotype showed up many times. The gene calls are TRBV2 and TRBJ1-1; D may be TRBD1 (6 bases). Germline loops: CDR1 SNHLY, CDR2 FYNNEI. The V end was cut by 3 bases, the J end by 1 base, with 12 bases between. The CDR3 is 15 residues long. Here the CDR3 DNA reads TGTGCCAGCAGTGAGAGGACAGAACCGAACACTGAAGCTTTCTTT. As protein: CASSERTEPNTEAFF.

In this sample, this clonotype turned up many times. The V call is TRBV28, the J call TRBJ2-5; 9 nucleotides line up with TRBD1. Germline lookup yields CDR1 MDHEN and CDR2 SYDVKM. V was clipped by 6 bases and J by 5 bases; unmatched bases: 4. The CDR3 is made up of 13 amino acids. The CDR3 reads CASRTGGRETQYF. The CDR3 region has the DNA TGTGCCAGCAGGACAGGGGGTCGGGAGACCCAGTACTTC.

The V call is TRBV19, the J call TRBJ1-5, with 8 bases matching TRBD1. The CDR3 is made up of 15 amino acids. Unmatched junction bases numbered 5, after V lost 5 bases and J lost 2 bases. Germline-derived CDR1 and CDR2 are LNHDA and SQIVND (reference sequence). The CDR3 sequence is CASSLQDRGNQPQHF. CDR3 nucleotide sequence: TGTGCCAGTAGTCTCCAGGACAGGGGCAATCAGCCCCAGCATTTT.

For this clonotype: With a much larger clone just one base away, this may be a read error. The rearrangement joins TRBV12-3 or TRBV12-4 to TRBJ1-2; D unclear. Trimming shortened V by 3 bases and J by 6 bases, and 20 bases separated the two germline ends. The CDR3 covers 16 residues. Here the CDR3 reads CASSFDLSSIWDGYTF. The CDR3 nucleotides read TGTGCCAGCAGTTTTGATCTTAGCAGCATATGGGATGGCTACACCTTC.

This clonotype was seen many times. The genes are TRBV12-5 and TRBJ1-1; a possible D gene is TRBD1 (6 bases). Per germline, CDR1 LGHNT and CDR2 FRNRAP. The CDR3 extends over 15 amino acids. Trimming cost V 6 bases and J 1 base, with 15 bases left between them. CDR3 loop: CASGPWTVQNTEAFF. The DNA for the CDR3 is TGTGCTAGTGGCCCCTGGACAGTACAGAACACTGAAGCTTTCTTT.

The chain carries TRBV27 and TRBJ2-3; D ambiguous. V was pared by 0 bases and J by 3 bases, with 13 bases between. The germline gives CDR1 MNHEY, CDR2 SMNVEV (reference sequence). The CDR3 is made up of 16 amino acids. The CDR3 DNA is TGTGCCAGCAGTTTATCGTGGCGATTGGGGACAGATACGCAGTATTTT. The encoded protein is CASSLSWRLGTDTQYF.

This clonotype was seen a few times. The chain carries TRBV3-1 and TRBJ2-2, with D tentatively TRBD1 (5 bases). The CDR3 spans 14 residues. The ends were cut back, 2 bases at V and 7 bases at J, with 11 bases in the middle. Germline CDR1 is LGHDT and CDR2 is YNNKEL (reference sequence). In DNA form, the CDR3 reads TGTGCCAGCAGCCAACGCCAGGGAAACGGGGAGCTGTTTTTT. Translation gives CASSQRQGNGELFF.

About this clonotype: The junction shows a germline mismatch at one end, possibly a read error. The genes are TRBV6-1 and TRBJ2-7; D not resolved. CDR3 length equals 13 residues. Germline-derived CDR1 and CDR2 are MNHNS and SASEGT. The DNA of the CDR3 is TGTGCCAGCTCCAGCTCGGCGAACTACGTGCAGTACTTC. Translation: CASSSSANYVQYF.

V and J are TRBV13 and TRBJ1-4; no clear D. The CDR3 covers 12 residues. Deletions cut 1 base from V and 8 bases from J, with 5 bases between. Looked up from germline, CDR1 is PRHDT and CDR2 is FYEKMQ (reference sequence). CDR3 loop: CASSLEREKLFF. The CDR3 coding sequence is TGTGCCAGCAGCTTAGAAAGGGAAAAACTGTTTTTT.

There are many counts of this clonotype. The chain links TRBV20-1 to TRBJ2-3; maybe TRBD2 (5 bases). V lost 3 bases to trimming and J lost 7 bases, with 23 bases between them. The CDR3 loop spans 16 amino acids. The V gene's germline CDR1 is DFQATT and CDR2 SNEGSKA (reference sequence). Here the CDR3 reads CSARVWSSGDRNTQYF. The CDR3 nucleotides are TGCAGTGCTAGGGTCTGGTCGTCCGGGGATAGGAATACGCAGTATTTT.

The chain carries TRBV5-4 and TRBJ2-1; 13 bases match TRBD2. Germline CDR1 is SGHNT and CDR2 is YYREEE (reference sequence). The CDR3 totals 15 residues. The V segment lost 4 bases and the J segment 7 bases; nucleotides outside the gene matches: 5. CDR3 in DNA: TGTGCCAGCAGCAAGGGACTAGCGGGGACGAATGAGCAGTTCTTC. This translates into CASSKGLAGTNEQFF.

The rearrangement links TRBV3-1 to TRBJ2-7; no clear D. CDR3 length equals 13 residues. The germline CDR1 and CDR2 sequences are LGHDT and YNNKEL (reference sequence). V was cut by 1 base and J by 5 bases, with 9 bases left in between. As DNA, the CDR3 is TGTGCCAGCAGCCAAGGACGGGCGGACGAGCAGTACTTC. Its translation: CASSQGRADEQYF.

In this sample, this clonotype turned up many times. This chain uses TRBV7-9 with TRBJ2-7, with unresolved D. This CDR3 has 13 amino acids. From germline, CDR1 is SEHNR and CDR2 FQNEAQ (reference sequence). Trimming cost V 8 bases and J 0 bases, with 11 bases left between them. CDR3 loop: CASSAPLSYEQYF. For the CDR3, the DNA is TGTGCCAGCTCTGCACCGCTCTCCTACGAGCAGTACTTC.

Ten or more counts support this clonotype. The V call is TRBV6-6, the J call TRBJ2-1, with 12 bases fitting TRBD2. V was clipped by 0 bases and J by 12 bases; unmatched bases: 6. The CDR3 has 15 residues. CDR1 and CDR2 from the germline V gene are MNHNY and SVGAGI (reference sequence). CDR3 DNA sequence: TGTGCCAGCAGTTACTCCGGGACTAGCGGGTCTGGGCAGTTCTTC. Translating gives CASSYSGTSGSGQFF.

In this sample, this clonotype turned up many times. V is TRBV5-1 and J is TRBJ2-3; 8 bases fit TRBD2. Germline V gene sequence: CDR1 SGHRS, CDR2 YFSETQ. J was trimmed by 3 bases and V by 4 bases; bases with no gene match: 7. This CDR3 contains 15 residues. The CDR3: CASSPGLALTDTQYF. The CDR3 DNA reads as TGCGCCAGCAGCCCCGGACTAGCTCTGACAGATACGCAGTATTTT.

Ten or more counts support this clonotype. This sequence joins TRBV6-1 and TRBJ1-2; D unclear. The CDR3 runs 12 residues. The ends were cut back, 5 bases at V and 2 bases at J, with 6 bases in the middle. Germline lookup yields CDR1 MNHNS and CDR2 SASEGT. The CDR3 here is CASSYLNYGYTF. In nucleotides, the CDR3 is TGTGCCAGCAGTTATTTAAACTATGGCTACACCTTC.

This clonotype came up many times. The rearrangement links TRBV11-2 to TRBJ1-5, with D possibly matching TRBD1 (5 bases). The CDR3 runs 14 residues. V was clipped by 0 bases and J by 6 bases, with 9 bases between them. CDR1 is SGHAT and CDR2 is FQNNGV in the germline V gene. The CDR3 DNA sequence: TGTGCCAGCAGCTTAGATTTGGGGGTTCAGCCCCAGCATTTT. It specifies CASSLDLGVQPQHF.

This clonotype was counted ten times or more. V is TRBV3-1 and J is TRBJ2-7; D is unresolved. V lost 5 bases, J lost 3 bases, and 14 bases lay in between. The CDR3 is 14 amino acids. Germline-derived CDR1 and CDR2 are LGHDT and YNNKEL (reference sequence). CDR3 in DNA: TGTGCCAGCAGCGTCAGAAGGGATATCTACGAGCAGTACTTC. This translates into CASSVRRDIYEQYF.

This clonotype came up a few times. The V gene is TRBV2, the J gene TRBJ2-5; D is undetermined. Germline V gene data show CDR1 as SNHLY and CDR2 as FYNNEI. Trimming took 8 bases from V and 5 from J, leaving 9 bases between them. The CDR3 extends over 11 amino acids. CDR3 amino acids: CASGKQETQYF. CDR3 nucleotides: TGTGCCAGCGGGAAACAGGAGACCCAGTACTTC.

This clonotype was seen more than once but under ten times. The rearrangement uses TRBV16 and TRBJ2-7; D might be TRBD1 (5 bases). CDR1 and CDR2 (germline): KGHSY, FQNENV. With 8 bases removed from V and 2 bases from J, the gap between germline ends came to 28 bases. The CDR3 sequence is 18 residues long. This chain's CDR3 is CASLYLARGKGLPYEQYF. Written as DNA, the CDR3 is TGTGCCAGCCTCTACTTAGCTAGGGGTAAAGGGCTACCCTACGAGCAGTACTTC.